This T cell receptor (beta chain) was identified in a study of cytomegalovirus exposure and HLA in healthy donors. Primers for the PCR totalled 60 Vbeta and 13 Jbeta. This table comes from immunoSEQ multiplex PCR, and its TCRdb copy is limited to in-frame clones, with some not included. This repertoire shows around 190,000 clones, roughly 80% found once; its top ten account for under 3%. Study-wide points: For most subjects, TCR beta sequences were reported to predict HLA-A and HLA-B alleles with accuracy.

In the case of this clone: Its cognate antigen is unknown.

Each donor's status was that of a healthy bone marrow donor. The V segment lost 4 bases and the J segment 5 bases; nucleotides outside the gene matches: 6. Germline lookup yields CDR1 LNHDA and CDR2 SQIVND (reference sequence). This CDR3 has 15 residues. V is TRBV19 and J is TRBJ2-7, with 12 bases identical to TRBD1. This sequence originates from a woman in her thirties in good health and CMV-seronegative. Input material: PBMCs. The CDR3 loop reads CASSSPGTGGHEQYF. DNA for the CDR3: TGTGCCAGTAGTAGCCCCGGGACAGGGGGCCACGAGCAGTACTTC.